Listed here is a single T cell receptor beta chain. Its antigen is currently unknown. Donors were nominally healthy when sampled, though unrecorded immune exposures were likely. This record comes from a study of cytomegalovirus exposure and HLA in healthy donors. Study outcomes and limitations: The study carried out a later analysis of TCR beta sequences. It associated 15,000 to 20,000 of them with specific HLA alleles at a false discovery rate of 0.05.

PCR involved 60 Vbeta and 13 Jbeta primers. TCRdb's copy holds only in-frame clones and misses some; the assay was immunoSEQ multiplex PCR. The table lists around 110,000 clones, 79% of them singletons. CDR1 ENHRY and CDR2 SYGVKD come from the germline V gene. V was clipped by 6 bases and J by 1 base, with 9 bases between them. This CDR3 comprises 13 residues. The TCR originated in a man aged 30 to 45 in good health and CMV-seropositive. The chain carries TRBV10-3 and TRBJ1-1; D ambiguous. Sequenced: PBMCs. For the CDR3, the DNA is TGTGCCATCAGCAGAACGGGGAACACTGAAGCTTTCTTT. Translation gives CAISRTGNTEAFF.